The entry below gives a single T cell receptor (beta chain) sequence along with its context. Trimming cost V 6 bases and J 0 bases, with 11 bases left between them. Germline assignment: CDR1 MNHEY and CDR2 SVGAGI. This CDR3 is built from 14 residues. Samples held roughly 0.85-11 million cryopreserved PBMC, and DNA extraction followed. The assay used was immunoSEQ (version v3.0), run at survey level. Clones were read by immunoSEQ multiplex PCR, and TCRdb kept only the in-frame ones, dropping some. Here the sample spans 20,000 or so clones, over 60% being singletons. The data derive from a study of long-term antiretroviral therapy in people with HIV.

The sample here was unsorted PBMCs, taken 0.5 years before starting antiretroviral therapy. The chain carries TRBV6-5 and TRBJ1-1; TRBD1 might be the D (6 bases). The sequence derives from a man younger than 35 with HIV. Here the CDR3 DNA reads TGTGCCAGCAGACGGACAGAAATGAACACTGAAGCTTTCTTT. It translates to CASRRTEMNTEAFF.